This T cell receptor beta chain was sequenced during a study of identical twins. Study-wide results and limits: One should note that invariant MAIT and iNKT cells could partly confound zero-insertion analyses.

TCRdb reprocessed the 5' RACE reads with MiXCR, giving one entry per CDR3 protein. This table has some 460,000 distinct CDR3 sequences, approximately 15% appearing once. For this clonotype: Its antigen is still unknown.

Germline assignment: CDR1 MNHEY and CDR2 SMNVEV (reference sequence). Trimming removed 6 bases at V and 3 bases at J, with 13 bases between. This CDR3 has 14 amino acids. These data also featured in a second study, about yellow fever vaccine responses in identical twins.

This sequence originates from a woman between 18 and 29 years old in good health. The sample was CD4+ T cells sorted from blood. The V gene is TRBV27, the J gene TRBJ2-3; D is possibly TRBD1 (6 bases). The CDR3 DNA sequence: TGTGCCAGCAGGTGGCAGGGGATTACAGATACGCAGTATTTT. Its translation: CASRWQGITDTQYF.